One T cell receptor beta chain is described in this entry. The target antigen is unknown. The entry originates in a study of cytomegalovirus exposure and HLA in healthy donors. About the study: HLA-typed donors were the source of 82 million or so unique TCRs, which an early data release held.

In germline, CDR1 is SNHLY, CDR2 FYNNEI. J was trimmed by 5 bases and V by 3 bases; bases with no gene match: 10. The CDR3 covers 17 residues. In the PCR, 60 Vbeta and 13 Jbeta primers were used. Data came from immunoSEQ multiplex PCR; TCRdb stores just in-frame clones and leaves some out. The sample lists approximately 180,000 clones, 81% seen once, with more than 1.5% in the top ten. Study-wide findings and caveats: It emerged from a later analysis that several of the most significant clusters appeared to be linked to common viral pathogens. Reports credit the classifier with highly specific, highly sensitive diagnosis of cytomegalovirus status. Among the CMV-associated chains, a few were confirmed in vitro as specific for CMV antigens.

The sequencing sample was made of PBMCs. The gene calls are TRBV2 and TRBJ2-1, with 10 bases fitting TRBD2. The TCR was taken from a man in his late teens or twenties in good health and CMV-seronegative. In DNA, the CDR3 is TGTGCCAGCAGTGATCCCGACTTAGCGGGGGGAAACAATGAGCAGTTCTTC. Residues: CASSDPDLAGGNNEQFF.